The 22 T cell receptor beta chains below come from one sample, sequenced in a study of prognosis after radiotherapy for stage I lung cancer. Genomic DNA provided the template from which TCR beta CDR3 was amplified by two-round multiplex PCR. The first round of PCR was done with primers that matched each TRBV and TRBJ gene. TCRdb reprocessed the multiplex PCR reads with MiXCR, giving one entry per CDR3 protein. The sample lists about 59,000 distinct CDR3 sequences; about 30% were seen once. Sequencing used PBMCs, obtained before or after stereotactic body radiation therapy (not recorded which). The source of these receptors is a donor aged 50 or older with non-small cell lung cancer.

This clonotype was detected many times. V gene TRBV12-3 or TRBV12-4 combines with J gene TRBJ2-5; no clear D gene. This CDR3 is 13 amino acids long. V dropped 7 bases and J dropped 7 bases, with 16 bases sitting between them. The CDR3 bases are TGTGCCAGCACCTCGGCGGCGGAGAGGACCCAGTACTTC. This encodes CASTSAAERTQYF.

At least ten counts were recorded for this clonotype. The chain combines TRBV12-3 or TRBV12-4 with TRBJ2-7, with unresolved D. The CDR3 has 13 residues. Trimming pared 6 bases from V and 7 bases from J, leaving 16 bases between. The CDR3 DNA sequence: TGTGCCAGCAGCTCTCGGTATCTTTCAGAGCAGTACTTC. It specifies CASSSRYLSEQYF.

The gene calls are TRBV6-1 and TRBJ1-1, with a tentative D call TRBD1 (5 bases). Germline loops: CDR1 MNHNS, CDR2 SASEGT. V lost 10 bases, J lost 5 bases, and 20 bases lay in between. CDR3 length equals 14 residues. CDR3 in amino acids: CANRKAGGGTEAFF. In DNA, the CDR3 is TGTGCCAACAGAAAGGCCGGGGGAGGAACTGAAGCTTTCTTT.

In this sample, this clonotype turned up a few times. Given a much more abundant clone one base away, this may be a read error. The V gene is TRBV6-5, the J gene TRBJ2-3; 11 bases agree with TRBD2. Germline loops: CDR1 MNHEY, CDR2 SVGAGI. The CDR3 covers 15 residues. The V segment lost 3 bases and the J segment 5 bases; nucleotides outside the gene matches: 4. CDR3 nucleotides: TGTGCCAGCAGTTATTTTAGCGGGGGGGAAGATACGCAGTATTTT. Translation gives CASSYFSGGEDTQYF.

This clonotype was picked up many times. Germline and junction disagree at one end, which may indicate a read error. The chain couples TRBV9 to TRBJ2-2; unclear D gene. The germline V gene encodes CDR1 SGDLS and CDR2 YYNGEE. This CDR3 is built from 14 residues. The CDR3 DNA is TGTGCCAGCAGAGTAGGGTCGAACACCGGGGAGCTGTTTTTT. Translation: CASRVGSNTGELFF.

This clonotype was recorded many times. V usage is TRBV28 and J usage is TRBJ2-3, with a possible D match to TRBD2 (7 bases). The CDR3 totals 15 residues. Germline V gene sequence: CDR1 MDHEN, CDR2 SYDVKM. V was trimmed by 8 bases and J by 5 bases, leaving 20 bases between them. The CDR3 is CASSPARGRGDTQYF. CDR3 coding DNA: TGTGCCAGCTCCCCGGCGCGGGGGCGCGGAGATACGCAGTATTTT.

This clonotype appeared many times. J is TRBJ2-7 and V is TRBV12-3 or TRBV12-4, with TRBD2 as a possible D gene (6 bases). The CDR3 is made up of 12 amino acids. The V gene lost 5 bases and the J gene lost 3 bases, with 8 bases spanning the gap. CDR3 bases: TGTGCCAGCAGTCAGACTAGCTACGAGCAGTACTTC. It yields the protein CASSQTSYEQYF.

Turning to this clonotype: Only one base separates this from a far larger clonotype, so it likely reflects a read error. The V call is TRBV6-1, the J call TRBJ2-5; 10 nucleotides line up with TRBD2. The J call is doubtful: the DNA matches TRBJ2-1 better. CDR1 is MNHNS and CDR2 is SASEGT in the germline V gene. The CDR3 extends over 16 amino acids. Written as DNA, the CDR3 is TGTGCCAGCAGTCACCGCGGACTAGCGGCGGGCAATGAGCAGTTCTTC. Residues: CASSHRGLAAGNEQFF.

This clonotype appeared a single time. One base separates it from a far larger clone, so it is likely a read error. This chain links TRBV6-5 with TRBJ2-7; TRBD2 aligns across 12 bases. The CDR3 is 16 residues long. CDR1 MNHEY and CDR2 SVGAGI come from the germline V gene. Trimming cost V 9 bases and J 4 bases; bases outside gene matches: 13. The CDR3 nucleotides read TGTGCCAGAGGGGGCGGACTAGCGGGGTCCTTATACGAGCAGTACTTC. Protein sequence: CARGGGLAGSLYEQYF.

Comments on this clonotype: With a far larger clone one base away, a read error is the likely cause. The DNA of the CDR3 is TGTGCCAGCATTGAGGGACGGGGAAATTCACCCCTCCGCTTT. It translates to CASIEGRGNSPLRF. This chain joins TRBV6-8 and TRBJ1-6; D possibly corresponds to TRBD1 (5 bases). CDR3 length: 14 amino acids. The germline CDR1 and CDR2 sequences are MNHGY and SAAAGT.

Ten or more counts support this clonotype. The rearrangement joins TRBV20-1 to TRBJ1-5; TRBD1 agrees at 7 bases. CDR1 is DFQATT and CDR2 is SNEGSKA in the germline V gene (reference sequence). V dropped 3 bases and J dropped 5; count of bases not matched to a gene: 4. CDR3 length: 13 residues. The CDR3, as DNA: TGCAGTGCTAGGGAGAGGGGGCATCAGCCCCAGCATTTT. Translating gives CSARERGHQPQHF.

This clonotype came up many times. The chain employs TRBV6-1 and TRBJ1-1; D unresolved. CDR1 and CDR2 from the germline V gene are MNHNS and SASEGT. The CDR3 runs to 14 residues. The ends were cut back, 10 bases at V and 7 bases at J, with 22 bases in the middle. CDR3: CATSTGPSRIEAFF. The CDR3 nucleotides read TGTGCCACATCAACCGGACCCTCGAGGATTGAAGCTTTCTTT.

This clonotype has at least ten counts. This rearrangement joins TRBV11-2 to TRBJ2-3, with 9 bases matching TRBD1. V lost 5 bases and J lost 3; bases outside the gene matches: 6. The CDR3 sequence is 15 residues long. Germline CDR1 is SGHAT and CDR2 is FQNNGV. The chain's CDR3 is CASSPGTGRTDTQYF. CDR3 in DNA: TGTGCCAGCAGCCCAGGGACAGGGCGTACAGATACGCAGTATTTT.

This clonotype was seen at least ten times. This chain uses TRBV7-9 with TRBJ2-5, with TRBD1 matching over 11 bases. CDR1 SEHNR and CDR2 FQNEAQ come from the germline V gene (reference sequence). The CDR3 loop spans 17 amino acids. Trimming removed 5 bases from V and 7 bases from J; junction bases left unmatched: 15. DNA of the CDR3: TGTGCCAGCAGCAACTCCCCTGTCGGACAGGGGGCGGTGACCCAGTACTTC. Amino acids: CASSNSPVGQGAVTQYF.

There are a few counts of this clonotype. V usage is TRBV7-6 and J usage is TRBJ1-4; 7 bases match TRBD1. There are 14 residues in the CDR3. The V segment lost 5 bases and the J segment 5 bases; nucleotides outside the gene matches: 5. The germline gives CDR1 SGHVS, CDR2 FNYEAQ. This chain's CDR3 is CASSTRDSNEKLFF. Written as DNA, the CDR3 is TGTGCCAGCAGCACCAGGGACAGCAATGAAAAACTGTTTTTT. Complete variable domain (other parts from reference TRBV7-6 and TRBJ1-4): GAGVSQSPRYKVTKRGQDVALRCDPISGHVSLYWYRQALGQGPEFLTYFNYEAQQDKSGLPNDRFSAERPEGSISTLTIQRTEQRDSAMYRCASSTRDSNEKLFFGSGTQLSVL.

This clonotype was found many times. The chain links TRBV3-1 to TRBJ2-1; D unclear. This CDR3 has 17 residues. Germline lookup yields CDR1 LGHDT and CDR2 YNNKEL (reference sequence). Trimming took off 1 base at V and 1 base at J, with 14 bases between the two ends. The CDR3 loop is CASSQGAWKESYNEQFF. The DNA for the CDR3 is TGTGCCAGCAGCCAAGGCGCCTGGAAGGAGTCCTACAATGAGCAGTTCTTC.

This clonotype was found once. This likely traces to a read error, being one base from a far larger clone. The rearrangement joins TRBV10-3 to TRBJ2-1; 11 bases fit TRBD2. CDR1 and CDR2 from the germline V gene are ENHRY and SYGVKD. The CDR3 has 14 amino acids. The V gene end was trimmed by 5 bases and the J gene end by 8 bases; junction bases not matched to a gene: 5. CDR3 nucleotides: TGTGCCATCAGTACCGGGACTAGCGGCGATGAGCAGTTCTTC. Amino acids: CAISTGTSGDEQFF.

On this clonotype itself: This may stem from a read error, because a much larger clone lies one nucleotide away. The V call is TRBV29-1, the J call TRBJ2-5; D is possibly TRBD2 (5 bases). CDR3 length: 12 amino acids. Germline-derived CDR1 and CDR2 are SQVTM and ANQGSEA. Trimming removed 7 bases from V and 7 bases from J, with 16 bases in between. CDR3 residues: CSARVGGGTQYF. DNA of the CDR3: TGCAGCGCCCGGGTGGGCGGAGGGACCCAGTACTTC.

Notes on this clonotype: The germline gene is not matched at one end of the junction; a read error may be the cause. This rearrangement joins TRBV6-2 or TRBV6-3 to TRBJ1-2, with a possible D match to TRBD1 (6 bases). Germline values: CDR1 MNHEY, CDR2 SVGEGT. This CDR3 has 15 amino acids. This CDR3 reads CASSYSGDINYCYTF. The CDR3 nucleotides read TGTGCCAGCAGTTACTCGGGGGACATAAACTATTGCTACACCTTC.

Many counts were recorded for this clonotype. CDR3 nucleotide sequence: TGTGCCACCAGTGATCGAGATTGGCAGCCCCAGCATTTT. Protein product: CATSDRDWQPQHF. This rearrangement joins TRBV24-1 to TRBJ1-5; unclear D gene. V lost 3 bases and J 7 bases, leaving 9 bases between the germline ends. The CDR3 totals 13 residues. Germline V CDR1 and CDR2: KGHDR, SFDVKD.

Regarding this clonotype: A much bigger clone sits one base away, suggesting this may be a read error. This chain joins TRBV5-4 and TRBJ2-5; D may match TRBD1 or TRBD2 (5 bases each). V lost 4 bases and J lost 3, with 16 bases in between. The germline V gene has CDR1 SGHNT and CDR2 YYREEE (reference sequence). The CDR3 has 15 amino acids. The chain's CDR3 is CASSKPIGTKETQYF. The CDR3 DNA reads as TGTGCCAGCAGCAAGCCAATTGGGACCAAAGAGACCCAGTACTTC.

Concerning this clonotype: A much larger clone differs from this one at a single base, so this may be a read error. The chain has TRBV5-8 and TRBJ2-2; 7 nucleotides match TRBD1. This CDR3 is 14 amino acids long. CDR1 is SGHTS, CDR2 YDEGEE, per germline. The CDR3 region has the DNA TGTGCCAGCAACACAAGGGGGCACACCGGGGAGCTGTCTTTT. Amino acids: CASNTRGHTGELSF.